One sample yielded the 28 T cell receptor beta chains listed below, sequenced in a study of T cell repertoires in cytomegalovirus infection. Antigen specificity for these receptors is unknown. TCRdb passed the reads through MiXCR, listing each CDR3 protein once. The data contain 300,000 or so distinct CDR3 sequences, more than 20% of them seen just once; the ten biggest clones take up roughly 14%. Sequencing was performed on cultured PBMCs, taken from culture after CMV antigen stimulation. The receptors originated from a human donor in good health (CMV status not recorded). Some clones in this sample may be carry-over from other donors' samples.

This clonotype was picked up a small number of times. This chain links TRBV27 with TRBJ2-1, with 13 bases fitting TRBD2. With 2 bases clipped from V and 8 bases from J, the junction kept 6 bases outside the gene matches. This CDR3 spans 16 amino acids. Germline assignment: CDR1 MNHEY and CDR2 SMNVEV (reference sequence). CDR3 sequence: CASSLLTSGRPHEQFF. CDR3 in DNA: TGTGCCAGCAGTTTACTGACTAGCGGGAGGCCCCATGAGCAGTTCTTC.

There are many counts of this clonotype. J is TRBJ1-4 and V is TRBV7-6, with 9 bases fitting TRBD1. The germline V gene has CDR1 SGHVS and CDR2 FNYEAQ. Trimming removed 5 bases from V and 3 bases from J; junction bases left unmatched: 10. The CDR3 is 17 amino acids. CDR3 coding DNA: TGTGCCAGCAGCAGACCGGGACAGGGTGCGGCTAATGAAAAACTGTTTTTT. Translated: CASSRPGQGAANEKLFF.

This clonotype was found a few times. This chain connects TRBV7-2 to TRBJ1-1; D not certain. The V end lost 1 base, the J end lost 0 bases, and 9 bases lay between the germline ends. The CDR3 spans 15 residues. Germline V gene sequence: CDR1 SGHTA, CDR2 FQGNSA. CDR3 nucleotides: TGTGCCAGCAGCTTAGTGGGGAACATGAACACTGAAGCTTTCTTT. Its translation: CASSLVGNMNTEAFF.

The J gene is TRBJ2-2, the V gene TRBV7-8, with D possibly being TRBD1 (5 bases). Germline values: CDR1 SGHVS, CDR2 FQNEAQ. Trimming pared 6 bases from V and 4 bases from J, leaving 15 bases between. The CDR3 extends over 15 amino acids. DNA of the CDR3: TGTGCCAGCAGATATACTCGACAGTTCACCGGGGAGCTGTTTTTT. It encodes CASRYTRQFTGELFF.

The CDR3 DNA sequence: TGTGCCATCAGTGCAGGGGGCGAGGACACTGAAGCTTTCTTT. This translates into CAISAGGEDTEAFF. The chain carries TRBV10-3 and TRBJ1-1; 8 positions agree with TRBD1. V dropped 4 bases and J dropped 3; count of bases not matched to a gene: 4. The CDR3 extends over 14 amino acids. Germline CDR1 reads ENHRY; CDR2 reads SYGVKD.

V gene TRBV19 combines with J gene TRBJ2-5; D unclear. V was clipped by 1 base and J by 5 bases, with 17 bases between them. The CDR3 covers 16 residues. The germline CDR1 and CDR2 sequences are LNHDA and SQIVND (reference sequence). CDR3 coding DNA: TGTGCCAGTAGTATAGGTATGCGTCGGGTCTCGGAGACCCAGTACTTC. Translating it yields CASSIGMRRVSETQYF.

There are a few counts of this clonotype. The chain joins TRBV11-3 to TRBJ1-1, with D hard to call. Deletions cut 0 bases from V and 11 bases from J, with 16 bases between. CDR3 length equals 14 residues. Germline loops: CDR1 SGHNT, CDR2 YENEEA. The CDR3, as DNA: TGTGCCAGCAGCTTAGACGGACGAACAGCAAGGGCTTTCTTT. It translates to CASSLDGRTARAFF.

This rearrangement joins TRBV12-3 or TRBV12-4 to TRBJ1-2, with 9 bases aligning to TRBD1. CDR3 length: 16 amino acids. The trim removed 5 bases at V and 4 bases at J, leaving 11 bases unmatched. CDR3 residues: CASSIGDRDVGYGYTF. CDR3 in DNA: TGTGCCAGCAGTATTGGGGACAGGGACGTGGGCTATGGCTACACCTTC.

This clonotype occurred many times. The CDR3 protein is CASSPPSGASTDTQYF. The CDR3 DNA is TGTGCCAGCAGCCCACCTAGCGGGGCTAGCACAGATACGCAGTATTTT. This chain uses TRBV7-2 with TRBJ2-3; 9 bases line up with TRBD2. Trimming removed 5 bases from V and 0 bases from J; junction bases left unmatched: 6. Germline CDR1 reads SGHTA; CDR2 reads FQGNSA. The CDR3 contains 16 residues.

This chain links TRBV20-1 with TRBJ2-2; TRBD2 matches 15 bases. Germline assignment: CDR1 DFQATT and CDR2 SNEGSKA (reference sequence). J gave up 7 bases and V 4 bases, and 7 bases lay outside the gene matches. The CDR3 runs 16 residues. The CDR3 sequence: CSATRTSGGGSGELFF. In DNA, the CDR3 is TGCAGTGCTACAAGGACTAGCGGGGGGGGGAGCGGGGAGCTGTTTTTT.

Many counts were recorded for this clonotype. This chain links TRBV7-2 with TRBJ2-6; D not resolved. CDR3 size: 14 residues. V gave up 5 bases and J gave up 0 bases, with 5 bases separating them. Per germline, CDR1 SGHTA and CDR2 FQGNSA. For the CDR3, the DNA is TGTGCCAGCAGCGCCCTCTCTGGGGCCAACGTCCTGACTTTC. Its protein product is CASSALSGANVLTF.

This sequence joins TRBV29-1 and TRBJ1-2; D not resolved. Germline loops: CDR1 SQVTM, CDR2 ANQGSEA. Trimming removed 7 bases from V and 6 bases from J, with 21 bases in between. The CDR3 consists of 14 residues. The CDR3 DNA is TGCAGCGCTCTTCCCGGGGTCCCCCCCGATGGCTACACCTTC. Protein: CSALPGVPPDGYTF.

The V and J genes are TRBV18 and TRBJ1-1, with D perhaps matching TRBD1 (6 bases). Germline V gives CDR1 KGHSH, CDR2 LQKENI. The V end lost 2 bases, the J end lost 6 bases, and 16 bases lay between the germline ends. The CDR3 spans 15 residues. As DNA, the CDR3 is TGTGCCAGCTCACCAGGCCTCCGGGGGGGCGCTGAAGCTTTCTTT. Translation: CASSPGLRGGAEAFF.

This clonotype was observed many times. The rearrangement joins TRBV7-9 to TRBJ2-7; no firm D call. The CDR3 runs 14 residues. Trimming shortened V by 2 bases and J by 5 bases, and 13 bases separated the two germline ends. Germline values: CDR1 SEHNR, CDR2 FQNEAQ (reference sequence). For the CDR3, the DNA is TGTGCCAGCAGCTTATTGATGGGCATCGACGAGCAGTACTTC. It codes for CASSLLMGIDEQYF.

The rearrangement links TRBV12-3 or TRBV12-4 to TRBJ2-7; D uncertain. CDR3 length equals 13 residues. CDR3 loop: CAGSLGSAYEQYV. Here the CDR3 DNA reads TGTGCCGGCAGTTTGGGGTCCGCCTACGAGCAGTACGTC.

This clonotype was seen repeatedly, ten times or more. The chain uses TRBV7-8 and TRBJ2-3, with D possibly being TRBD2 (5 bases). The germline gives CDR1 SGHVS, CDR2 FQNEAQ. Trimming removed 2 bases at V and 4 bases at J, with 22 bases between. The CDR3 has 18 residues. CDR3 region: CASSLLTRVITAPDTQYF. The DNA of the CDR3 is TGTGCCAGCAGCTTATTAACGAGGGTTATTACCGCACCAGATACGCAGTATTTT.

This clonotype was counted many times. CDR3 region: CASSRGGTTEAFF. The CDR3 DNA sequence: TGTGCCAGCAGCCGCGGGGGTACCACTGAAGCTTTCTTT. J is TRBJ1-1 and V is TRBV7-6; D might be TRBD1 (5 bases). Germline V CDR1 and CDR2: SGHVS, FNYEAQ. CDR3 length: 13 amino acids. V dropped 5 bases and J dropped 4 bases, with 11 bases sitting between them.

The chain has TRBV20-1 and TRBJ1-5; perhaps TRBD1 as D (5 bases). Germline values: CDR1 DFQATT, CDR2 SNEGSKA (reference sequence). This CDR3 region has 14 residues. V was shortened by 5 bases and J by 6 bases, with 17 bases between the two germline ends. The CDR3 reads CSAGRGDWGQPQHF. Written as DNA, the CDR3 is TGCAGTGCTGGTCGGGGGGACTGGGGTCAGCCCCAGCATTTT.

This clonotype was seen ten or more times. The chain joins TRBV23-1 to TRBJ2-1, with D maybe TRBD2 (6 bases). TRBV23-1 is known as an ORF, though its function is uncertain. V was trimmed by 3 bases and J by 1 base, leaving 7 bases between them. The CDR3 is 14 residues long. The CDR3 nucleotides read TGCGCCAGCAGTCATCGGGGGTCCTACAATGAGCAGTTCTTC. It is translated as CASSHRGSYNEQFF.

There are a few counts of this clonotype. The chain employs TRBV7-9 and TRBJ2-7; D is possibly TRBD1 (5 bases). Germline CDR1 SEHNR, CDR2 FQNEAQ (reference sequence). The V and J ends lost 5 bases and 2 bases respectively, with 10 bases between them. The CDR3 covers 13 residues. DNA for the CDR3: TGTGCCAGCAGCCTAGACAGTACCTACGAGCAGTACTTC. As protein: CASSLDSTYEQYF.

This sequence joins TRBV7-2 and TRBJ2-1; TRBD2 matches at 8 bases. Germline V gene lookup returns CDR1 SGHTA and CDR2 FQGNSA. There are 15 residues in the CDR3. V was clipped by 5 bases and J by 7 bases; unmatched bases: 10. The DNA for the CDR3 is TGTGCCAGCAGCCCACCGGGGGGGGATAGGAATGAGCAGTTCTTC. This sequence encodes CASSPPGGDRNEQFF.

This clonotype has at least ten counts. The chain carries TRBV7-2 and TRBJ1-1, with TRBD1 matching 7 bases. The CDR3 is made up of 16 amino acids. V was clipped by 4 bases and J by 5 bases; unmatched bases: 13. Germline CDR1 is SGHTA and CDR2 is FQGNSA. CDR3: CASSSRLNRGGTEAFF. In DNA form, the CDR3 reads TGTGCCAGCAGCTCGAGATTAAACAGGGGAGGGACTGAAGCTTTCTTT.

This clonotype was detected many times. The CDR3 region is CASSTPTAGEEKLFF. CDR3 nucleotide sequence: TGTGCCAGCAGCACACCGACAGCTGGAGAGGAAAAACTGTTTTTT. V is TRBV7-2 and J is TRBJ1-4; a weak D match, TRBD1 (5 bases). Between the trimmed V and J ends, which lost 5 bases and 8 bases, there was a span of 18 bases. This CDR3 has 15 residues. The germline V gene has CDR1 SGHTA and CDR2 FQGNSA.

This chain links TRBV29-1 with TRBJ1-1; D possibly corresponds to TRBD1 (5 bases). V lost 4 bases, J lost 0 bases, and 12 bases lay in between. Germline V CDR1 and CDR2: SQVTM, ANQGSEA. CDR3 length equals 14 residues. The CDR3 DNA is TGCAGCGTTGGACAGACTAACATGAACACTGAAGCTTTCTTT. It yields the protein CSVGQTNMNTEAFF.

This clonotype was picked up a small number of times. The CDR3, as DNA: TGTGCCAGCAGTTTGACAGTTGGGGCTCTGGATTGCACCTTC. Protein: CASSLTVGALDCTF. The chain joins TRBV12-3 or TRBV12-4 to TRBJ1-2; a possible D gene is TRBD1 (5 bases). Trimming removed 3 bases from V and 13 bases from J, with 21 bases in between. The CDR3 covers 14 residues.

This chain connects TRBV6-4 to TRBJ2-3; 10 positions match TRBD1. This CDR3 is built from 15 residues. Unmatched junction bases numbered 6, after V lost 3 bases and J lost 6 bases. Germline CDR1 is MRHNA and CDR2 is SNTAGT. CDR3 residues: CASSESGTGVDTQYF. The DNA of the CDR3 is TGTGCCAGCAGTGAATCGGGGACAGGGGTGGATACGCAGTATTTT.

The rearrangement uses TRBV20-1 and TRBJ2-5; either TRBD1 or TRBD2 may fit D (6 bases each). The CDR3 runs 16 residues. V lost 0 bases to trimming and J lost 5 bases, with 19 bases between them. Per the germline V gene, CDR1 is DFQATT and CDR2 is SNEGSKA (reference sequence). In nucleotides, the CDR3 is TGCAGTGCTAGAGATAGTCGGGGGCAGGGATGGGAGACCCAGTACTTC. Amino acids: CSARDSRGQGWETQYF.

The rearrangement uses TRBV19 and TRBJ1-4; 10 bases agree with TRBD1. Germline CDR1 LNHDA, CDR2 SQIVND (reference sequence). J lost 0 bases, V lost 5 bases, and 9 bases had no gene match. The CDR3 loop spans 18 amino acids. CDR3 DNA sequence: TGTGCCAGTAGTGCGCCGGGACAGGGGTATCCAACTAATGAAAAACTGTTTTTT. This gives the protein CASSAPGQGYPTNEKLFF.